The rows below give T cell receptor beta chains drawn from one sample of a study of blood T cell repertoires in COVID-19. TCRdb keeps only in-frame clones here, not all; method: immunoSEQ multiplex PCR. This table has fewer than 500,000 clones, roughly nine tenths appearing once. Specimen: PBMCs or T cells enriched from blood (not recorded which). All receptors derive from a woman aged 18-30 years with acute COVID-19. Both conserved end residues are trimmed from each CDR3. The D gene is left open where the match is weak.

TRBV28	.	ASSGGRETDTQY
TRBV18	TRBD1	ASSQTGIHGYT
TRBV5-6	.	ASSLGGVSGSEAF
TRBV29-1	TRBD2	SKLAGSADTQY
TRBV13	.	ASSLSGRAYGYT
TRBV28	.	ASSSSGGDTQY
TRBV2	TRBD1	ASNTQGATGELF
TRBV27	.	ASSGSPEYEQY
TRBV9	TRBD1	ASSVAGTGEDTQY
TRBV30	.	AWGTGGNEAF
TRBV6-5	TRBD2	ASSLTSGRVNEQF
TRBV4-1	.	ASSQPTTDAYNEQF
TRBV4-3	TRBD2	ASSRHLAGNEQF
TRBV5-1	.	ASSLAEVGETQY
TRBV6-1	.	ASSEFTDTEAF
TRBV2	.	ASNDGTDYEQY
TRBV7-2	TRBD1	ASSYRDRQPL
TRBV7-2	TRBD1	ASSLGGGQGKGYT
TRBV6-4	.	ASSAEGSAGELF
TRBV29-1	.	SVAGTLSGNTIY
TRBV4-3	.	ASSPRLGDSYEQY
TRBV4-1	TRBD1	ASSQEDRGNQPQH
TRBV28	TRBD2	ASSGLSGTSGRSHEQY
TRBV6-5	.	ASSTALSDQPQH
TRBV9	TRBD1	ASSVATGGNTIY
TRBV27	TRBD1	ASSLYRGSGELF
TRBV19	.	ATKPWGASNQPQH
TRBV7-8	TRBD1	ASSNRQGGGNQPQH
TRBV9	TRBD1	ASSADRDEQY
TRBV28	TRBD2	ASSSTGLAGKETQY
TRBV7-3	.	ASSQGSVDIQY
TRBV25-1	.	ASSEDSMNTEAF
TRBV27	.	ASSKTNTGELF
TRBV4-1	TRBD1	ASSQGQGASYEQY
TRBV27	.	ASSSNRQNTEAF
TRBV7-9	TRBD2	ASSISTSDNEQF
TRBV7-2	TRBD2	ASSFLLAGPGFYDEQF
TRBV24-1	.	ATSDNRLHSGNTIY
TRBV7-8	TRBD1	ASSRDRGSDEQY
TRBV30	.	AWSNRRDTEAF
TRBV10-2	.	ASSAWGDTEAF